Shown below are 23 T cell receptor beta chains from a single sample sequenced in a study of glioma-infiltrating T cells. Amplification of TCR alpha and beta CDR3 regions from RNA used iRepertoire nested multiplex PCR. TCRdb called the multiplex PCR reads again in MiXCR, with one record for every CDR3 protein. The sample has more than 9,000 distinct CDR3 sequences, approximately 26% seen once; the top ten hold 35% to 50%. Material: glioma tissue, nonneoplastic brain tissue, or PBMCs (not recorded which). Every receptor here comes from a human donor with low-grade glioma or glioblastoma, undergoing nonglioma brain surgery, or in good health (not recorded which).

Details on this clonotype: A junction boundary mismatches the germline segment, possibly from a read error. CDR3 sequence (DNA): TGTGCCGGCAGTTACCTCGAAGGTAGCGGGAAGACCTCCTACAATGAGCAGTTCTTC. Its translation is CAGSYLEGSGKTSYNEQFF. J is TRBJ2-1 and V is TRBV6-2 or TRBV6-3; TRBD2 agrees at 8 bases. Germline CDR1 MNHEY, CDR2 SVGEGT. The CDR3 loop spans 19 amino acids.

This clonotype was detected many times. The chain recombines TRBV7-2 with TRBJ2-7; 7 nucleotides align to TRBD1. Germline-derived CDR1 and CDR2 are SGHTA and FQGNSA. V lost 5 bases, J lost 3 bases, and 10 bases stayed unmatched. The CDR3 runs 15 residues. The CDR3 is CASSTQQGPGYEQYF. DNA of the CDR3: TGTGCCAGCAGCACCCAACAGGGGCCGGGCTACGAGCAGTACTTC. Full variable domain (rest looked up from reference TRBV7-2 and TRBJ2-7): GAGVSQSPSNKVTEKGKDVELRCDPISGHTALYWYRQSLGQGLEFLIYFQGNSAPDKSGLPSDRFSAERTGGSVSTLTIQRTQQEDSAVYLCASSTQQGPGYEQYFGPGTRLTVT.

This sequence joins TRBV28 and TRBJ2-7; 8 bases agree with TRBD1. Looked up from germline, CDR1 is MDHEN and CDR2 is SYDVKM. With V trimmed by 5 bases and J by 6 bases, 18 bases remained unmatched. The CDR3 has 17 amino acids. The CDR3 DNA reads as TGTGCCAGCAGTCCGATAGTGGGACAGGCAGAATCGGGCGAGCAGTACTTC. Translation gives CASSPIVGQAESGEQYF.

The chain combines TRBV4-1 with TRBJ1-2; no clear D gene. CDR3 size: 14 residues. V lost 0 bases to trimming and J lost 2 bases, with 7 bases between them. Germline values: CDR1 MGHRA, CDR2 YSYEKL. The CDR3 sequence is CASSQEGSNYGYTF. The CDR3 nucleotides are TGCGCCAGCAGCCAAGAGGGCAGCAACTATGGCTACACCTTC.

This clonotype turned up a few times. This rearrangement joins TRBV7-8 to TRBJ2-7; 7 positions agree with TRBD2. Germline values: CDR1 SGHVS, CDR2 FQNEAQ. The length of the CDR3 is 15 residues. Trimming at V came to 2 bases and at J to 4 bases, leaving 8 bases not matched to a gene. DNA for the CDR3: TGTGCCAGCAGCTTAATGAGCGGGGAGTATTACGAGCAGTACTTC. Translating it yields CASSLMSGEYYEQYF.

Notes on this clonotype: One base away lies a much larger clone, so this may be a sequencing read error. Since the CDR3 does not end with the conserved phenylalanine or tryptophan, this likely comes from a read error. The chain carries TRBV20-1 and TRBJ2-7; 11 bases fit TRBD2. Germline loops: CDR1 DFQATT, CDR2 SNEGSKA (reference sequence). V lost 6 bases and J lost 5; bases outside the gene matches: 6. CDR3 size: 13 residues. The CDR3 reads CSASGTSGDEQYS. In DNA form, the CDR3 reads TGCAGTGCCTCCGGGACTAGCGGAGACGAGCAGTACTCC.

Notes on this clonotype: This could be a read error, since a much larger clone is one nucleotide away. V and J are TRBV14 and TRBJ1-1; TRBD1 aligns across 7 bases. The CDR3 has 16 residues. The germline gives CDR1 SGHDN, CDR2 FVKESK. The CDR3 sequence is CASSLDRAGVNTQAFF. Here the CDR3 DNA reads TGTGCCAGCAGCCTTGACAGGGCCGGGGTAAACACTCAAGCTTTCTTT.

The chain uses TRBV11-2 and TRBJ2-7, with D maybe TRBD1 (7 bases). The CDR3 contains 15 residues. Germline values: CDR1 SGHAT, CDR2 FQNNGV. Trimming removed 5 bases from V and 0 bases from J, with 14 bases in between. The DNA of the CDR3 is TGTGCCAGCAGCCAGTCCAGGGGGGTCTCCTACGAGCAGTACTTC. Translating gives CASSQSRGVSYEQYF.

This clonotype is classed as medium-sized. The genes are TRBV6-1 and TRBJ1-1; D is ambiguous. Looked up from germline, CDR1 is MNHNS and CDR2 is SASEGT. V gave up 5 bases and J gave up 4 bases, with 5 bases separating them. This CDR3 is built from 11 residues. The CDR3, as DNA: TGTGCCAGCAGTTCGGGCACTGAAGCTTTCTTT. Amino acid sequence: CASSSGTEAFF.

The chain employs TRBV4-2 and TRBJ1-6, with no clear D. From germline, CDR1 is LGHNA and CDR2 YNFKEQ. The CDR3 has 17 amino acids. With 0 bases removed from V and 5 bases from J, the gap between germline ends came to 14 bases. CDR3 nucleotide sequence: TGTGCCAGCAGCCAAGAGACGGGGAACATGGATAATTCACCCCTCCACTTT. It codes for CASSQETGNMDNSPLHF.

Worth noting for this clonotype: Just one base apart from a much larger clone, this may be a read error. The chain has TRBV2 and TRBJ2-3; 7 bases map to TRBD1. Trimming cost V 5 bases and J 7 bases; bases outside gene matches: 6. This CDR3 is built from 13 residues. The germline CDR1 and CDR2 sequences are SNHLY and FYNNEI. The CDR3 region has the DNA TGTGCCAGCAGTAAACAGGGGAGATATACGCAGTATTTT. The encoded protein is CASSKQGRYTQYF.

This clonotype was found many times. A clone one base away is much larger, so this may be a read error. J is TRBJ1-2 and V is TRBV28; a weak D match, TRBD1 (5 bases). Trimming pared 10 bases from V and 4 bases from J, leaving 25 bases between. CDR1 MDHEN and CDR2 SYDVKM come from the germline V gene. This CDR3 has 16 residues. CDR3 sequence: CANTTGTRNLGYGYTF. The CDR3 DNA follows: TGTGCCAACACGACCGGGACTCGGAATCTGGGCTATGGCTACACCTTC.

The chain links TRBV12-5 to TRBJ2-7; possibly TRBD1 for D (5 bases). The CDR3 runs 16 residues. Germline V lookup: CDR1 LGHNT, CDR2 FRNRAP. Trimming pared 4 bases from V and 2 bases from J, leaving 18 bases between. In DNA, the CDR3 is TGTGCTAGTGGTTCTCCCTCCGACAGACTGACCTACGAGCAGTACTTC. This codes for CASGSPSDRLTYEQYF.

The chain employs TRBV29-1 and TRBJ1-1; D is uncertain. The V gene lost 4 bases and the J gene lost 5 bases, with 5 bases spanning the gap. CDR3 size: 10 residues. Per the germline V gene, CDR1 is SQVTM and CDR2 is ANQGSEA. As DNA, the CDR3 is TGCAGCGTTGCGGGAACTGAAGCTTTCTTT. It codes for CSVAGTEAFF.

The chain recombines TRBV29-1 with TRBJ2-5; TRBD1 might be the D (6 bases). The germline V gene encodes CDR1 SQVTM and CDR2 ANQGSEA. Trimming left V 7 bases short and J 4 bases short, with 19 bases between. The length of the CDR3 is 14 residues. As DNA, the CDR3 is TGCAGCGCGTTCGCCGGGACATCTCTAGAGACCCAGTACTTC. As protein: CSAFAGTSLETQYF.

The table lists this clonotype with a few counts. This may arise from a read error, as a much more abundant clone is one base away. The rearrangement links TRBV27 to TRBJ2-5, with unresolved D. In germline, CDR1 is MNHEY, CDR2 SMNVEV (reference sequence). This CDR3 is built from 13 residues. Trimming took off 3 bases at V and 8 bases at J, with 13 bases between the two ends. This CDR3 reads CASSFHRMDTQYF. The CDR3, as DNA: TGTGCCAGCAGTTTCCATCGAATGGATACCCAGTACTTC.

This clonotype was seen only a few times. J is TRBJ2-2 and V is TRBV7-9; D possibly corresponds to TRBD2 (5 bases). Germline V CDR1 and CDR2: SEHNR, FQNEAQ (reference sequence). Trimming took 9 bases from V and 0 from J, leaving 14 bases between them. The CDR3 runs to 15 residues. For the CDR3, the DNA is TGTGCCAGGGGGAGACCGATATCGAACACCGGGGAGCTGTTTTTT. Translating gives CARGRPISNTGELFF.

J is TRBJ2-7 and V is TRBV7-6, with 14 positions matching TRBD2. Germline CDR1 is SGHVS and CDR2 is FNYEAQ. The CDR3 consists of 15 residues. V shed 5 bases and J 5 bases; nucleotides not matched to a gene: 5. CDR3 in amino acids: CASSIGLAGGHEQYF. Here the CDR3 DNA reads TGTGCCAGCAGCATCGGACTAGCGGGAGGTCACGAGCAGTACTTC.

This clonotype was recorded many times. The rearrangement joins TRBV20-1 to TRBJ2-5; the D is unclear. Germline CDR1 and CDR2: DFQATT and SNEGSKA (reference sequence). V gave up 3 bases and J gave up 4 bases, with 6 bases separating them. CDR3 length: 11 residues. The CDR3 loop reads CSASDLETQYF. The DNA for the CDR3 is TGCAGTGCTAGCGACTTAGAGACCCAGTACTTC.

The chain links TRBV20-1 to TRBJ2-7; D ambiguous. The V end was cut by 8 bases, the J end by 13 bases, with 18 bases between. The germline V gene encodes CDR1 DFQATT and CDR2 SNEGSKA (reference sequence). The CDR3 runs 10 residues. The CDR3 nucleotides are TGCAGTTCTATAAGTCAGGTTCATTACTTC. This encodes CSSISQVHYF.

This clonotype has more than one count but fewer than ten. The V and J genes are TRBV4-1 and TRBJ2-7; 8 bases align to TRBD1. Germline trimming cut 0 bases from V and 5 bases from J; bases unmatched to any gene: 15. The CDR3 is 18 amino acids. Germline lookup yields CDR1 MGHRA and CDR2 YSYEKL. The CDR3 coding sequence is TGCGCCAGCAGCCAAGATCGCGGAATTGCGGACAGGGACGACGAGCAGTACTTC. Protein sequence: CASSQDRGIADRDDEQYF.

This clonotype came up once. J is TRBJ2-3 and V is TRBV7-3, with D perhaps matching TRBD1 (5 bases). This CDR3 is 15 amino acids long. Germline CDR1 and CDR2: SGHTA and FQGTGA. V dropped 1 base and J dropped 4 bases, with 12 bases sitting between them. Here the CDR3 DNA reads TGTGCCAGCAGCTTAATCAGGGTGGGTGCAGATACGCAGTATTTT. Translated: CASSLIRVGADTQYF.

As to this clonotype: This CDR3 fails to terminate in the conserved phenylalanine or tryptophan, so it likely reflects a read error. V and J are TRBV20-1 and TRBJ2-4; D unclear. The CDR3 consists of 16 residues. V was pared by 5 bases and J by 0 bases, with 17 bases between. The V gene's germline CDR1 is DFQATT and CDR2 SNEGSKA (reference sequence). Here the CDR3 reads CSAYPHGDVAKNIQYL. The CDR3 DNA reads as TGCAGTGCTTATCCTCACGGAGATGTAGCCAAAAACATTCAGTACCTC.